This T cell receptor beta chain was identified during a study of blood T cell repertoires in COVID-19. TCRdb's table, derived via immunoSEQ multiplex PCR, lists solely in-frame clones and lacks some. The table records about 210,000 clones, around 87% of them present only once. The CDR3 contains 13 residues. V lost 11 bases and J lost 3, with 14 bases in between. From germline, CDR1 is LNHDA and CDR2 SQIVND (reference sequence). The genes are TRBV19 and TRBJ2-4; perhaps TRBD2 as D (5 bases). The clonotype originates from a man between 60 and 75 years old with acute or convalescent COVID-19. Source material: peripheral blood. The DNA of the CDR3 is TGTGCCGCCATAGACGGAGGCAAAAACATTCAGTACTTC. It encodes CAAIDGGKNIQYF.